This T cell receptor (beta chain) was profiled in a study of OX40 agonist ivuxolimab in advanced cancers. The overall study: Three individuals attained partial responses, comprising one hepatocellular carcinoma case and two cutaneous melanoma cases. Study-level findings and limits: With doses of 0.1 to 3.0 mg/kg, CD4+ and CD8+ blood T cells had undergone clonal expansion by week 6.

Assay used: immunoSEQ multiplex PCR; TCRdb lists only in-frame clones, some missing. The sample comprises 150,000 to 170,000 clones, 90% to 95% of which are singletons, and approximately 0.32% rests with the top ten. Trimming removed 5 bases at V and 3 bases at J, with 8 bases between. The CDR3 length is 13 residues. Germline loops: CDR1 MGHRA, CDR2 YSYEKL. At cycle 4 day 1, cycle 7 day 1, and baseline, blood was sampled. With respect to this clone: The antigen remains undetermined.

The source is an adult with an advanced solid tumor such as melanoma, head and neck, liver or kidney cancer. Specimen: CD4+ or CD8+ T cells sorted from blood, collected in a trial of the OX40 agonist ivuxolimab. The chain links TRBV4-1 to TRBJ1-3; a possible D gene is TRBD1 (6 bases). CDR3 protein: CASSFRGGNTIYF. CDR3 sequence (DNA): TGCGCCAGCAGCTTCAGGGGTGGAAACACCATATATTTT.